This TCR beta chain appears in the sequencing data of a study of blood T cell repertoires in COVID-19. With V trimmed by 5 bases and J by 2 bases, 7 bases remained unmatched. Germline CDR1 reads MDHEN; CDR2 reads SYDVKM. The CDR3 is 16 amino acids. Profiling relied on immunoSEQ multiplex PCR, and the TCRdb table lists in-frame clones only, not all of them. Of some 190,000 clones in the sample, nearly 90% were seen once. Sequencing was performed on PBMCs or T cells enriched from blood (not recorded which). V gene TRBV28 combines with J gene TRBJ2-5; 11 bases line up with TRBD2. The sequence was collected from a woman between 35 and 50 years old with acute COVID-19. CDR3 residues: CASSPLTSGEQETQYF. CDR3 DNA: TGTGCCAGCAGTCCGCTGACTAGCGGGGAGCAAGAGACCCAGTACTTC.